The 3 T cell receptor beta chains given below trace back to one sample, sequenced in a study of T cell responses to AZD1222 COVID-19 vaccine. Assay used: immunoSEQ multiplex PCR; TCRdb lists only in-frame clones, some missing. The data show 150,000 to 200,000 clones, over 85% seen once. The input for sequencing was peripheral blood, taken on day 0 of AZD1222 vaccination. Every receptor here comes from an adult in good health.

This chain uses TRBV6-2 or TRBV6-3 with TRBJ2-7, with D perhaps assigned TRBD1 or TRBD2 (5 bases each). V was trimmed by 5 bases and J by 3 bases, leaving 20 bases between them. Germline CDR1 and CDR2: MNHEY and SVGEGT. The CDR3 contains 16 residues. This chain's CDR3 is CASSPNQGSSGYEQYF. CDR3 nucleotides: TGTGCCAGCAGTCCAAATCAGGGTTCGAGCGGCTACGAGCAGTACTTC.

The V call is TRBV6-5, the J call TRBJ1-5; 9 nucleotides agree with TRBD1. After removal of 6 bases from V and 3 bases from J, the junction contained 6 bases not matched to a gene. The CDR3 is made up of 15 amino acids. CDR1 MNHEY and CDR2 SVGAGI come from the germline V gene. CDR3 coding DNA: TGTGCCAGCAGGCGACAGGGGGTCCCCAATCAGCCCCAGCATTTT. Translating gives CASRRQGVPNQPQHF.

The genes are TRBV7-8 and TRBJ2-3; 11 bases map to TRBD2. Germline trimming cut 1 base from V and 0 bases from J; bases unmatched to any gene: 6. CDR1 and CDR2 from the germline V gene are SGHVS and FQNEAQ. The CDR3 has 18 residues. As DNA, the CDR3 is TGTGCCAGCAGCTTAGTTCGGACTAGCGGGCTAAGCACAGATACGCAGTATTTT. This codes for CASSLVRTSGLSTDTQYF.